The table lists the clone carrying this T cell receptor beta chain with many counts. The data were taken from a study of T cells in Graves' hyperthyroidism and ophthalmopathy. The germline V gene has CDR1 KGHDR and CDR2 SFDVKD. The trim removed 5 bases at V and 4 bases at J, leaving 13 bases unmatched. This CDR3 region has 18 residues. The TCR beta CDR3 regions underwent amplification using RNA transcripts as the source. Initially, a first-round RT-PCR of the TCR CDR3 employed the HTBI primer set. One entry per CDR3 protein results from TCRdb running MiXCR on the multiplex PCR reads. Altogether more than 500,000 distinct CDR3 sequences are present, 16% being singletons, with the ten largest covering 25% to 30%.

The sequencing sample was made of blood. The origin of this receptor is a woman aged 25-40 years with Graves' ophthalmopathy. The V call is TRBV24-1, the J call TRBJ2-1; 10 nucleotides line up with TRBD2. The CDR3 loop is CATSGVASGSQTYNEQFF. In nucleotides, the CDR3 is TGTGCCACCAGTGGTGTTGCTAGCGGGAGTCAGACTTACAATGAGCAGTTCTTC.